The clone carrying this T cell receptor beta chain was seen many times. Antigen: not known. This sample is part of a study of T cells in Graves' hyperthyroidism and ophthalmopathy. The study, taken as a whole, reports: The majority of expanded thyroid clonotypes above 0.001 also appeared in blood. Ophthalmopathy was distinguished from stable hyperthyroidism by 13 V-J signatures.

The junction had 8 bases not matched to a gene; V was cut back by 5 bases and J by 3 bases. The CDR3 runs to 16 residues. TCR beta CDR3 region amplification was performed from RNA transcripts. RT-PCR in the first round (using the HTBI primer set) targeted the TCR CDR3. One entry per CDR3 protein results from TCRdb running MiXCR on the multiplex PCR reads. The table has 400,000 to 550,000 distinct CDR3 sequences, about 24% seen once. The sequence derives from a woman in her 30s with Graves' ophthalmopathy. Sequenced input: blood. V is TRBV12-3 or TRBV12-4 and J is TRBJ2-2; the match to TRBD1 covers 8 bases. CDR3 coding DNA: TGTGCCAGCAGTAGAGGGACAGGCCAATACACCGGGGAGCTGTTTTTT. This codes for CASSRGTGQYTGELFF.